This T cell receptor beta chain comes out of a study of blood T cell repertoires in COVID-19. This CDR3 contains 17 residues. V shed 0 bases and J 1 base; nucleotides not matched to a gene: 8. Germline CDR1 and CDR2: SGDLS and YYNGEE. TCRdb's copy holds only in-frame clones and misses some; the assay was immunoSEQ multiplex PCR. The profile shows a few hundred thousand clones, 75% to 90% of them singletons. The chain recombines TRBV9 with TRBJ2-5, with 8 positions matching TRBD2. The receptor comes from a man in his 60s who had recovered from COVID-19. Sequencing was carried out using peripheral blood. The CDR3 sequence is CASSVGLYGGAQETQYF. The CDR3 DNA reads as TGTGCCAGCAGCGTAGGTCTTTACGGGGGGGCCCAAGAGACCCAGTACTTC.